The TCR beta chain under discussion was sequenced for a study of OX40 agonist ivuxolimab in advanced cancers. Study in general: It was ivuxolimab, an agonistic anti-OX40 (CD134) antibody, that patients were treated with. Regarding the study as a whole: In the 0.1 to 3.0 mg/kg range, CD4+ and CD8+ blood T cells had expanded clonally by week 6. Expanded peripheral T cell antigen specificity was not determined. Normalized T-cell clonal expansion was also low in some nonresponders.

As concerns this clone: As yet, its antigen is unknown.

TCRdb's table, derived via immunoSEQ multiplex PCR, lists solely in-frame clones and lacks some. The table shows tens of thousands of clones, with roughly 88% occurring only once. The germline V gene encodes CDR1 MNHEY and CDR2 SVGAGI. V was trimmed by 4 bases and J by 8 bases, leaving 8 bases between them. The CDR3 runs to 11 residues. The chain uses TRBV6-5 and TRBJ1-2; D is ambiguous. Sample: CD4+ or CD8+ T cells sorted from blood, taken in a trial of the OX40 agonist ivuxolimab. The clonotype originates from an adult with an advanced solid tumor such as melanoma, head and neck, liver or kidney cancer. The CDR3 is CASSSGIGYTF. The DNA for the CDR3 is TGTGCCAGCAGTTCTGGGATCGGCTACACCTTC.